Given below is one TCR beta chain in context. TRB rearrangements spanning V, D and J were amplified using mixed TRB-A/B primers. One entry per CDR3 protein results from TCRdb running MiXCR on the multiplex PCR reads. The sample lists fewer than 2,000 distinct CDR3 sequences, roughly a quarter occurring once. The length of the CDR3 is 14 residues. CDR1 and CDR2 (germline): DFQATT, SNEGSKA (reference sequence). V shed 1 base and J shed 6 bases, with 15 bases lying between them. Amplification of TCR beta used genomic DNA extracted from peripheral blood. The sample belongs to a study of T cell repertoires in aging, cancer and after chemotherapy.

The source of this sequence is a human donor with a solid tumor. The chain uses TRBV20-1 and TRBJ1-1; weak D call: TRBD1 (5 bases). The sequenced sample consisted of blood. In DNA, the CDR3 is TGCAGTGCTAGAGTTCCGGGGCGATCCCCTGAAGCTTTCTTT. Encoded protein: CSARVPGRSPEAFF.